This T cell receptor beta chain was captured by sequencing in a study of T cells in Graves' hyperthyroidism and ophthalmopathy. This clonotype has a count of ten or more. CDR1 and CDR2 (germline): SGHRS, YFSETQ. The CDR3 spans 15 residues. The V end lost 3 bases, the J end lost 2 bases, and 14 bases lay between the germline ends. From RNA transcripts, TCR beta CDR3 regions were amplified. The TCR CDR3 first-round RT-PCR relied on the HTBI primer set. TCRdb analysed the multiplex PCR reads with MiXCR anew, one entry per CDR3 protein. Of hundreds of thousands of distinct CDR3 sequences in the sample, under 15% were seen once.

The rearrangement joins TRBV5-1 to TRBJ1-1; tentative D call: TRBD1 (6 bases). Material for sequencing was blood. This TCR was sampled from a woman aged 40-49 years with Graves' ophthalmopathy. The CDR3 sequence: CASSWSGTFNTEAFF. CDR3 DNA: TGCGCCAGCAGCTGGTCAGGGACATTTAACACTGAAGCTTTCTTT.